Presented here are 21 T cell receptor beta chains from one specimen sequenced in a study of cytomegalovirus exposure and HLA in healthy donors. With 60 Vbeta and 13 Jbeta primers, the PCR was carried out. Assay used: immunoSEQ multiplex PCR; TCRdb lists only in-frame clones, some missing. This sample has over 150,000 clones, with 77% found just once. Sequenced: PBMCs. The receptors stem from a woman in her 40s in good health and CMV-seropositive.

This rearrangement joins TRBV5-6 to TRBJ1-3; 8 bases fit TRBD1. Germline V gene lookup returns CDR1 SGHDT and CDR2 YYEEEE. The trim removed 0 bases at V and 4 bases at J, leaving 0 bases unmatched. The CDR3 length is 14 residues. CDR3 coding DNA: TGTGCCAGCAGCTTGGGGACAGGGGGAAACACCATATATTTT. Its protein product is CASSLGTGGNTIYF.

This sequence joins TRBV7-2 and TRBJ1-5, with D uncertain. The CDR3 covers 12 residues. CDR1 and CDR2 from the germline V gene are SGHTA and FQGNSA. Trimming pared 6 bases from V and 0 bases from J, leaving 3 bases between. CDR3 residues: CASSNSNQPQHF. The CDR3 DNA reads as TGTGCCAGCAGTAATAGCAATCAGCCCCAGCATTTT.

This chain connects TRBV19 to TRBJ1-5; TRBD1 is a possible D gene (6 bases). The CDR3 covers 15 residues. Germline V CDR1 and CDR2: LNHDA, SQIVND (reference sequence). The germline V and J ends were trimmed by 4 bases and 0 bases, with 10 bases remaining between them. DNA of the CDR3: TGTGCCAGTAGTAAGGTGGACAGTAGCAATCAGCCCCAGCATTTT. Translation: CASSKVDSSNQPQHF.

The chain carries TRBV19 and TRBJ1-1; D uncertain. The V and J ends lost 3 bases and 0 bases respectively, with 14 bases between them. CDR3 size: 16 residues. The germline CDR1 and CDR2 sequences are LNHDA and SQIVND (reference sequence). CDR3 coding DNA: TGTGCCAGTAGTATGGAGGACGGACGCATGAACACTGAAGCTTTCTTT. Translation: CASSMEDGRMNTEAFF.

The table lists this clone with a few counts. The genes are TRBV30 and TRBJ1-3; no clear D. The length of the CDR3 is 15 residues. Germline-derived CDR1 and CDR2 are GTSNPN and SVGIG (reference sequence). V lost 4 bases and J lost 4, with 17 bases in between. The CDR3 bases are TGTGCCTGGATTAGCTTTTGGCGAGGGGGAAACACCATATATTTT. This codes for CAWISFWRGGNTIYF. Based on the CDR3 plus reference TRBV30 and TRBJ1-3, the full variable domain is SQTIHQWPATLVQPVGSPLSLECTVEGTSNPNLYWYRQAAGRGLQLLFYSVGIGQISSEVPQNLSASRPQDRQFILSSKKLLLSDSGFYLCAWISFWRGGNTIYFGEGSWLTVV.

This chain connects TRBV2 to TRBJ1-2; 7 nucleotides match TRBD1. This CDR3 has 13 amino acids. Trimming at V came to 6 bases and at J to 2 bases, leaving 3 bases not matched to a gene. Germline loops: CDR1 SNHLY, CDR2 FYNNEI. CDR3 coding DNA: TGTGCCAGCAGCCGGGACAGCAACTATGGCTACACCTTC. Translating gives CASSRDSNYGYTF.

This clone was observed a few times. The gene calls are TRBV4-1 and TRBJ2-5, with D maybe TRBD1 (6 bases). The DNA end lines up better with TRBJ2-7; the J call may be wrong. The CDR3 spans 15 residues. The V gene's germline CDR1 is MGHRA and CDR2 YSYEKL. CDR3 DNA sequence: TGCGCCAGCAGCCACAAAAGGGGCGACAGGACCGAGCAGTACTTC. This encodes CASSHKRGDRTEQYF.

This CDR3 is CASSLRTSGTQETQYF. For the CDR3, the DNA is TGTGCCAGCAGCCTCCGGACTAGCGGGACCCAAGAGACCCAGTACTTC. The V and J genes are TRBV9 and TRBJ2-5; 12 nucleotides match TRBD2. Germline values: CDR1 SGDLS, CDR2 YYNGEE. The CDR3 extends over 16 amino acids. V shed 4 bases and J 1 base; nucleotides not matched to a gene: 5.

The V call is TRBV4-3, the J call TRBJ2-2; 7 bases align to TRBD2. This CDR3 contains 16 residues. V shed 3 bases and J 3 bases; nucleotides not matched to a gene: 7. The germline CDR1 and CDR2 sequences are LGHNA and YSLEER. In nucleotides, the CDR3 is TGCGCCAGCAGCCATTTAAGGCTAGCGGACACCGGGGAGCTGTTTTTT. It translates to CASSHLRLADTGELFF.

This clone was counted only a few times. This rearrangement joins TRBV14 to TRBJ2-7, with a tentative D call TRBD2 (6 bases). Germline V gene sequence: CDR1 SGHDN, CDR2 FVKESK. CDR3 length: 15 residues. V dropped 4 bases and J dropped 0 bases, with 13 bases sitting between them. The DNA for the CDR3 is TGTGCCAGCAGCCCCCGGGCGGGGAGCTCCTACGAGCAGTACTTC. It yields the protein CASSPRAGSSYEQYF.

Here the CDR3 DNA reads TGTGCCAGTAGTCCCGCACCGACAGGCCGGGGCACCATATATTTT. Translated: CASSPAPTGRGTIYF. This sequence joins TRBV19 and TRBJ1-3, with D tentatively TRBD1 (6 bases). The V gene's germline CDR1 is LNHDA and CDR2 SQIVND (reference sequence). The CDR3 loop spans 15 amino acids. V lost 5 bases and J 9 bases, leaving 20 bases between the germline ends.

The chain links TRBV4-1 to TRBJ2-1; 12 bases agree with TRBD2. With 0 bases clipped from V and 6 bases from J, the junction kept 6 bases outside the gene matches. The germline V gene encodes CDR1 MGHRA and CDR2 YSYEKL. CDR3 size: 17 residues. The CDR3 DNA reads TGCGCCAGCAGCCAAGATTGGGAGGGACTAGCGGGCAATGAGCAGTTCTTC. It encodes CASSQDWEGLAGNEQFF.

The chain recombines TRBV5-1 with TRBJ2-1; 9 nucleotides agree with TRBD2. After removal of 4 bases from V and 7 bases from J, the junction contained 12 bases not matched to a gene. The CDR3 loop spans 16 amino acids. Per the germline V gene, CDR1 is SGHRS and CDR2 is YFSETQ. The CDR3 spells CASSHLLAGGNNEQFF. In DNA, the CDR3 is TGCGCCAGCAGCCATCTACTCGCGGGAGGGAATAATGAGCAGTTCTTC.

The rearrangement uses TRBV19 and TRBJ1-5; maybe TRBD1 (5 bases). The V gene lost 7 bases and the J gene lost 7 bases, with 14 bases spanning the gap. The CDR3 has 13 amino acids. The germline V gene has CDR1 LNHDA and CDR2 SQIVND (reference sequence). DNA for the CDR3: TGTGCCAGTAAATCTAAGGGGAACCAGCCCCAGCATTTT. Residues: CASKSKGNQPQHF.

The chain carries TRBV6-5 and TRBJ1-2; D is unclear. CDR1 and CDR2 (germline): MNHEY, SVGAGI. This CDR3 has 14 amino acids. The V end was cut by 6 bases, the J end by 5 bases, with 16 bases between. CDR3 sequence reads: CASSLMRVGYGYTF. Here the CDR3 DNA reads TGTGCCAGCAGCCTAATGAGGGTGGGGTATGGCTACACCTTC.

The CDR3 nucleotides are TGTGCCAGCAGCAGCCTTCCAGGTGGCTACACCTTC. It is translated as CASSSLPGGYTF. J is TRBJ1-2 and V is TRBV7-2; D remains ambiguous. Germline CDR1 is SGHTA and CDR2 is FQGNSA. This CDR3 is built from 12 residues. Between the trimmed V and J ends, which lost 5 bases and 7 bases, there was a span of 11 bases.

In regard to this clone: Other nucleotide sequences from this sample produce the same CDR3. The genes are TRBV5-1 and TRBJ2-3; 9 bases are a match to TRBD1. The trim removed 4 bases at V and 1 base at J, leaving 4 bases unmatched. The CDR3 has 15 residues. Germline V gene data show CDR1 as SGHRS and CDR2 as YFSETQ. CDR3 DNA: TGCGCCAGCAGCGAAACAGGGGGCGGCACAGATACGCAGTATTTT. This codes for CASSETGGGTDTQYF.

The chain combines TRBV4-1 with TRBJ2-3; possibly TRBD2 for D (6 bases). V was trimmed by 0 bases and J by 2 bases, leaving 12 bases between them. The CDR3 is 16 residues long. CDR1 and CDR2 from the germline V gene are MGHRA and YSYEKL. CDR3 DNA: TGCGCCAGCAGCCAAGAGCGGGACTCCTTCACAGATACGCAGTATTTT. Translating it yields CASSQERDSFTDTQYF.

The chain employs TRBV28 and TRBJ1-5, with 9 bases matching TRBD1. The CDR3 spans 16 residues. The V gene end was trimmed by 5 bases and the J gene end by 1 base; junction bases not matched to a gene: 6. Germline CDR1 is MDHEN and CDR2 is SYDVKM. The DNA of the CDR3 is TGTGCCAGCAGTGAAACAGGGGGCATAAGCAATCAGCCCCAGCATTTT. This encodes CASSETGGISNQPQHF.

The chain couples TRBV27 to TRBJ2-2; the match to TRBD1 covers 7 bases. Germline loops: CDR1 MNHEY, CDR2 SMNVEV (reference sequence). V lost 9 bases and J lost 3; bases outside the gene matches: 13. The CDR3 runs 16 residues. In DNA, the CDR3 is TGTGCCAGTGCTACAGGGGCCCTCCCACACACCGGGGAGCTGTTTTTT. Translated, it gives CASATGALPHTGELFF.

CDR3 residues: CASSVDHGAGNTIYF. CDR3 DNA: TGTGCCAGCAGCGTAGACCACGGGGCTGGAAACACCATATATTTT. The chain combines TRBV9 with TRBJ1-3; D unresolved. The V gene's germline CDR1 is SGDLS and CDR2 YYNGEE. The CDR3 totals 15 residues. The V gene lost 0 bases and the J gene lost 2 bases, with 9 bases spanning the gap.